What follows describes a single TCR beta chain. The assay was immunoSEQ multiplex PCR, and TCRdb's table has in-frame clones only and misses some. The sample has approximately 56,000 clones, over 75% seen once. Time point here: pretreatment peripheral blood. Patients in the study were battling locally advanced or metastatic urothelial carcinoma. Per germline, CDR1 KGHSH and CDR2 LQKENI. The CDR3 runs to 18 residues. Trimming took 5 bases from V and 6 from J; bases not matched to a gene: 19. These data are taken from a study of PD-L1 blockade in urothelial cancer. Study-level information: In about 2014 therapy began: atezolizumab 1,200 mg intravenously every 3 weeks.

The TCR was taken from a man between 65 and 80 years old with urothelial cancer. This chain connects TRBV18 to TRBJ2-1; 7 bases align to TRBD2. This specimen was PBMCs, taken around atezolizumab (anti-PD-L1) treatment. This chain's CDR3 is CASSTRASGVQNLNEQFF. CDR3 nucleotides: TGTGCCAGCTCAACCCGCGCTAGCGGAGTACAAAATCTCAATGAGCAGTTCTTC. Based on the CDR3 plus reference TRBV18 and TRBJ2-1, the full variable domain is NAGVMQNPRHLVRRRGQEARLRCSPMKGHSHVYWYRQLPEEGLKFMVYLQKENIIDESGMPKERFSAEFPKEGPSILRIQQVVRGDSAAYFCASSTRASGVQNLNEQFFGPGTRLTVL.